This TCR beta chain is from a study of memory CD4+ T cells and cytomegalovirus serostatus. This clone appeared a single time. Its antigen is not known. Study-level findings and limits: Suggested: most of the CMV-linked TCR signature lies in CD4+ memory cells.

The CDR3 is made up of 14 amino acids. Per the germline V gene, CDR1 is MNHEY and CDR2 is SMNVEV (reference sequence). Trimming stripped 7 bases from V and 4 bases from J, with 14 bases between. The method was immunoSEQ multiplex PCR; TCRdb's version includes in-frame clones alone and lacks a portion of them. The table lists some 41,000 clones, around 78% of them singletons, with around 6% in the top ten. The sort gate was single viable CD3+CD4+CD8-CD45RO+ cells for memory CD4+ T cells. Donors' CMV status reflects serum IgG against pp150, pp28, p38, p52. Total CD4+ T cells were enriched by CD4 positive selection.

The V gene is TRBV27, the J gene TRBJ2-1; D might be TRBD1 or TRBD2, each matching 5 bases. The receptor was isolated from an adult in good health and CMV-seronegative. Input material: memory CD4+ T cells from blood. This CDR3 reads CASNLHGGYNEQFF. CDR3 bases: TGTGCCAGCAACCTACATGGGGGTTACAATGAGCAGTTCTTC.